The rows below give T cell receptor beta chains drawn from one sample of a study of identical twins' blood T cells. TCRdb analysed the 5' RACE reads with MiXCR anew, one entry per CDR3 protein. The sample lists 300,000 to 450,000 distinct CDR3 sequences, roughly 31% occurring once. Material: PBMCs. These receptors all come from a woman aged 18-55 years in good health. The CDR3 runs from the conserved cysteine through the conserved F or W. Each record gives: J gene, clone size, V gene, D gene, CDR3 protein, CDR3 DNA. The D gene is left open where the match is weak. Expanded clones are given a class, and other clones once, few, many or no size at all.

TRBJ1-2 . TRBV6-5 TRBD1 CATGQEDGYTF TGTGCCACCGGACAGGAAGATGGCTACACCTTC
TRBJ1-2 few TRBV7-2 . CASSPGWGADGYTF TGTGCCAGCAGCCCCGGATGGGGGGCTGATGGCTACACCTTC
TRBJ1-2 . TRBV6-5 . CASSYSGQIIYGGYTF TGTGCCAGCAGTTACTCAGGACAGATAATTTATGGAGGCTACACCTTC
TRBJ1-1 few TRBV5-6 . CASSLIQAGRGIEAFF TGTGCCAGCAGCTTGATACAGGCAGGGAGGGGGATTGAAGCTTTCTTT
TRBJ2-2 few TRBV3-1 . CASSQDQTVDTGELFF TGTGCCAGCAGCCAAGACCAGACGGTGGATACCGGGGAGCTGTTTTTT
TRBJ2-1 . TRBV9 . CASSVDAPNAYNEQFF TGTGCCAGCAGCGTAGATGCTCCTAACGCCTACAATGAGCAGTTCTTC
TRBJ1-2 . TRBV10-2 . CASSESDSYGYTF TGCGCCAGCAGTGAGTCGGACAGCTATGGCTACACCTTC
TRBJ2-1 . TRBV6-2/TRBV6-3 . CASSYRPAVNNEQFF TGTGCCAGCAGTTATCGGCCAGCGGTTAACAATGAGCAGTTCTTC
TRBJ1-4 many TRBV20-1 . CSARDRTNEKLFF TGCAGTGCTAGGGACAGAACTAATGAAAAACTGTTTTTT
TRBJ2-1 . TRBV3-1 . CASSPDRRPSSYNEQFF TGTGCCAGCAGCCCGGACAGACGCCCCAGCTCCTACAATGAGCAGTTCTTC
TRBJ2-7 few TRBV20-1 . CSARVSADSYEQYF TGCAGTGCTAGAGTATCGGCCGATTCCTACGAGCAGTACTTC
TRBJ1-1 . TRBV29-1 . CSVRGGPPTKDTEAFF TGCAGCGTCCGAGGGGGTCCCCCAACTAAGGACACTGAAGCTTTCTTT
TRBJ1-2 once TRBV24-1 TRBD1 CATSDSGQGGGYTF TGTGCCACCAGTGACTCCGGACAGGGAGGAGGCTACACCTTC
TRBJ2-1 . TRBV29-1 . CSVVSGNEQFF TGCAGCGTTGTATCAGGAAATGAGCAGTTCTTC
TRBJ1-1 . TRBV20-1 . CSARDRTKPNTEAFF TGCAGTGCTAGAGATCGGACAAAACCGAACACTGAAGCTTTCTTT
TRBJ2-5 few TRBV3-1 . CASSQDLSSGETQYF TGTGCCAGCAGCCAAGATCTGAGTAGCGGAGAGACCCAGTACTTC
TRBJ1-1 many TRBV5-1 . CASSFGETEAFF TGTGCCAGCAGTTTTGGGGAGACTGAAGCTTTCTTT
TRBJ1-1 . TRBV9 TRBD1 CASNSGTDEAFF TGTGCCAGCAATTCCGGGACAGATGAAGCTTTCTTT
TRBJ1-3 . TRBV7-9 . CASSLAESSGNTIYF TGTGCCAGCAGCTTAGCCGAGAGCTCTGGAAACACCATATATTTT
TRBJ2-3 few TRBV11-2 TRBD2 CASSPYTAGGIDTQYF TGTGCCAGCAGCCCCTACACAGCGGGAGGAATAGATACGCAGTATTTT
TRBJ1-4 . TRBV2 . CASSPPYGGNEKLFF TGTGCCAGCAGTCCACCTTACGGGGGGAATGAAAAACTGTTTTTT
TRBJ1-5 many TRBV6-2/TRBV6-3 . CASSNPIEPQHF TGTGCCAGCAGTAACCCAATAGAGCCCCAGCATTTT
TRBJ1-3 . TRBV10-3 . CAIRGDATSGSTIYF TGTGCCATCAGGGGGGACGCCACCTCTGGAAGCACCATATATTTT
TRBJ2-5 . TRBV29-1 . CSALTRHPETQYF TGCAGCGCTCTTACCCGACACCCAGAGACCCAGTACTTC
TRBJ2-2 few TRBV5-1 TRBD2 CASSLRLADGELFF TGCGCCAGCAGCTTAAGACTAGCTGACGGGGAGCTGTTTTTT
TRBJ1-2 . TRBV6-4 . CASSAVRSAGGHTF TGTGCCAGCAGTGCGGTCCGTTCGGCGGGAGGCCACACCTTC
TRBJ2-2 . TRBV4-3 TRBD2 CASSQESPSGSYIGELFF TGCGCCAGCAGCCAAGAAAGCCCTAGCGGGAGTTATATCGGGGAGCTGTTTTTT
TRBJ2-1 few TRBV20-1 . CSARDGTGQSDEQFF TGCAGTGCTAGAGATGGCACAGGGCAATCGGATGAGCAGTTCTTC
TRBJ2-3 . TRBV9 . CASSVEDPDTQYF TGTGCCAGCAGCGTAGAGGATCCCGATACGCAGTATTTT
TRBJ2-5 . TRBV7-2 . CASSLYSETQYF TGTGCCAGCAGCTTATACTCAGAGACCCAGTACTTC
TRBJ2-7 . TRBV20-1 TRBD2 CSARDGRASYEQYF TGCAGTGCTAGAGATGGGAGGGCCTCCTACGAGCAGTACTTC
TRBJ1-1 few TRBV19 . CASIPEGRSGRRGTEAFF TGTGCCAGTATTCCGGAGGGGCGATCAGGGCGGAGGGGGACTGAAGCTTTCTTT
TRBJ2-1 . TRBV12-3/TRBV12-4 . CAGRVSGGADEQFF TGTGCCGGCAGAGTATCGGGGGGCGCTGATGAGCAGTTCTTC
TRBJ1-1 . TRBV20-1 . CSARDRFIYTEAFF TGCAGTGCTAGAGACAGGTTCATTTACACTGAAGCTTTCTTT
TRBJ1-2 . TRBV6-5 TRBD1 CASSWAGGYGYTF TGTGCCAGCAGTTGGGCAGGGGGCTATGGCTACACCTTC
TRBJ1-1 . TRBV29-1 . CSAMGAQRMGGDTEAFF TGCAGCGCGATGGGGGCGCAAAGGATGGGGGGAGACACTGAAGCTTTCTTT
TRBJ1-6 few TRBV24-1 TRBD1 CATSDLQLTGGCGPYNSPLHF TGTGCCACCAGTGATTTGCAGTTGACAGGGGGCTGTGGACCCTATAATTCACCCCTCCACTTT
TRBJ2-3 . TRBV10-2 TRBD2 CASSGGLAGDGDTQYF TGCGCCAGCAGTGGGGGACTAGCGGGAGACGGAGATACGCAGTATTTT
TRBJ2-2 . TRBV20-1 . CSARRRGNTGELFF TGCAGTGCTAGACGTCGGGGGAACACCGGGGAGCTGTTTTTT
TRBJ1-1 . TRBV18 . CASSRIPAGNTEAFF TGTGCCAGCTCACGTATCCCGGCAGGGAACACTGAAGCTTTCTTT
TRBJ2-3 . TRBV5-1 . CASSLRGSGFIDTQYF TGCGCCAGCAGCTTGCGAGGCTCCGGGTTCATAGATACGCAGTATTTT
TRBJ1-1 . TRBV5-1 TRBD1 CASSAGTGGWNTEAFF TGCGCCAGCAGCGCTGGGACAGGGGGCTGGAACACTGAAGCTTTCTTT
TRBJ1-1 . TRBV3-1 TRBD1 CASSLSQGAVAEAFF TGTGCCAGCAGCCTGTCACAGGGGGCTGTCGCTGAAGCTTTCTTT
TRBJ2-7 . TRBV27 TRBD2 CASSLKRPGGPYEQYF TGTGCCAGCAGTTTAAAACGTCCGGGGGGGCCCTACGAGCAGTACTTC
TRBJ2-1 . TRBV5-1 TRBD2 CASSLEPSGEQFF TGCGCCAGCAGCTTGGAACCTAGCGGGGAGCAGTTCTTC
TRBJ2-7 . TRBV6-6 TRBD2 CASSYAPRLADNEQYF TGTGCCAGCAGTTACGCTCCTCGACTAGCGGATAACGAGCAGTACTTC
TRBJ2-7 . TRBV5-1 . CASSLLTGNSYEQYF TGCGCCAGCAGCTTGCTAACAGGTAACTCCTACGAGCAGTACTTC
TRBJ1-2 many TRBV29-1 . CSVESGSNYGYTF TGCAGCGTTGAAAGCGGCTCTAACTATGGCTACACCTTC
TRBJ1-1 few TRBV5-1 . CASSVQTGEGTEAFF TGCGCCAGCAGCGTACAGACGGGAGAAGGTACTGAAGCTTTCTTT
TRBJ2-7 many TRBV28 . CASNTQRYEQYF TGTGCCAGCAATACACAGCGCTACGAGCAGTACTTC
TRBJ2-2 . TRBV20-1 TRBD2 CSARHSGGRGELFF TGCAGTGCTAGACACTCGGGGGGGCGCGGGGAGCTGTTTTTT
TRBJ2-7 . TRBV6-1 TRBD1 CASSEAPGQGYEQYF TGTGCCAGCAGTGAAGCGCCGGGACAGGGATACGAGCAGTACTTC
TRBJ2-1 few TRBV6-2/TRBV6-3 . CASKDSYNEQFF TGTGCCAGCAAGGACAGCTACAATGAGCAGTTCTTC
TRBJ1-1 . TRBV30 . CAWSNGLTEAFF TGTGCCTGGAGTAACGGGTTGACTGAAGCTTTCTTT
TRBJ2-7 few TRBV29-1 . CSVLGRVSYEQYF TGCAGCGTACTGGGACGGGTTTCCTACGAGCAGTACTTC
TRBJ1-2 few TRBV7-2 . CASSFQGLDYGYTF TGTGCCAGCAGCTTTCAGGGATTGGACTATGGCTACACCTTC
TRBJ1-4 . TRBV29-1 TRBD1 CSDERQGSSTGMFF TGCAGCGATGAAAGACAGGGGTCTTCCACGGGTATGTTTTTT